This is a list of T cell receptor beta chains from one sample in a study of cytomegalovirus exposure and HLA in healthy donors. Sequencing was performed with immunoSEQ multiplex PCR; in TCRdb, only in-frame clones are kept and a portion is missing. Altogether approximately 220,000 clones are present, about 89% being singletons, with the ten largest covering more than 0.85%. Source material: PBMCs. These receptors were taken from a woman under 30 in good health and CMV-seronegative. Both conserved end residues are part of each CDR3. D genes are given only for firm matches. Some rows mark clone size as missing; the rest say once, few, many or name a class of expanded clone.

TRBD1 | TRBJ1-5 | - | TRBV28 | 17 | TGTGCCAGCGGCCTAACCAGACAGGGTAGGGCGAATCAGCCCCAGCATTTT | CASGLTRQGRANQPQHF
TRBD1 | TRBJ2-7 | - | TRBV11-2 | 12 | TGTGCCAGCAGCTTAAACAGGGGTGAGCAGTACTTC | CASSLNRGEQYF
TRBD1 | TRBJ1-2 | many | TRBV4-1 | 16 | TGCGCCAGCAGCCAAGCCGGGACAGGCTCTAACTATGGCTACACCTTC | CASSQAGTGSNYGYTF
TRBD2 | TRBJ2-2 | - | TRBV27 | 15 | TGTGCCAGCAGGGTGACTAGCGGGATGGCCGGGGAGCTGTTTTTT | CASRVTSGMAGELFF
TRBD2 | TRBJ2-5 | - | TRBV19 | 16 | TGTGCCAGTAGTATGTCGGACGGGAGGGCTAAGGAGACCCAGTACTTC | CASSMSDGRAKETQYF
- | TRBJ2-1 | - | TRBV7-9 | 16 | TGTGCCAGCAGCCCTGCGAGCCGGGTGTGGCACAATGAGCAGTTCTTC | CASSPASRVWHNEQFF
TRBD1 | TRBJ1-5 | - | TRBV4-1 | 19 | TGCGCCAGCAGCCAAGATCCCCAGGGGGCGGGTGGTGGCAATCAGCCCCAGCATTTT | CASSQDPQGAGGGNQPQHF
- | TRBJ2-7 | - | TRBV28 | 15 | TGTGCCAGCAGCTGGGGGGACGCTAACCAATACGAGCAGTACTTC | CASSWGDANQYEQYF
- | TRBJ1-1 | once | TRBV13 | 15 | TGTGCCAGCAGCTTAGGTGTACAACCGAACACTGAAGCTTTCTTT | CASSLGVQPNTEAFF
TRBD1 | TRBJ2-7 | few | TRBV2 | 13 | TGTGCCACCCTGGGACAGCCAAACTACGAGCAGTACTTC | CATLGQPNYEQYF
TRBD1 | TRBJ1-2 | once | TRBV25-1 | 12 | TGTGCCAGCAGAGACAGGGAAAGTGGCTACACCTTC | CASRDRESGYTF
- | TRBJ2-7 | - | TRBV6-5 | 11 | TGTGCCAGCAGCTTTACCTACGAGCAGTACTTC | CASSFTYEQYF
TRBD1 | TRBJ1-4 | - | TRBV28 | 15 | TGTGCCAGCAGTTTAATACAGGGGGCCGGGGAAAAACTGTTTTTT | CASSLIQGAGEKLFF
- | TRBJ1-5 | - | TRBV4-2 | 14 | TGTGCCAGCTCCCAATCCAGGCATAATCAGCCCCAGCATTTT | CASSQSRHNQPQHF
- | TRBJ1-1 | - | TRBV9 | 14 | TGTGCCAGCAGCGTAGGGGGGGTGAACACTGAAGCTTTCTTT | CASSVGGVNTEAFF
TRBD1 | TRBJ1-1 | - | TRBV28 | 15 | TGTGCCAGCAGTTTGGGGACAGCGGAATACACTGAAGCTTTCTTT | CASSLGTAEYTEAFF
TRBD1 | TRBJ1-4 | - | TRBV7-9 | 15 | TGTGCCAGCAGCTTTCTCACAGGGGAAAATGAAAAACTGTTTTTT | CASSFLTGENEKLFF
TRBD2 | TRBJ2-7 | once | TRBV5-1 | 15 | TGCGCCAGCAGCTCGGCGACTAGCGGGGACTACGAGCAGTACTTC | CASSSATSGDYEQYF
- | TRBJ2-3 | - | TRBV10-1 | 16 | TGCGCCAGCAGTGAAAATTGGTGGGCAAGCACAGATACGCAGTATTTT | CASSENWWASTDTQYF
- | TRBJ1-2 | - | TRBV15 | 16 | TGTGCCACCAGCAGAGATGGCCAGCGACCTAACTATGGCTACACCTTC | CATSRDGQRPNYGYTF
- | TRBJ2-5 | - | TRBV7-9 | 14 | TGTGCCAGCAGCGCCCAGGGGCTCCAAGAGACCCAGTACTTC | CASSAQGLQETQYF
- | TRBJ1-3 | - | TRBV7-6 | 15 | TGTGCCAGCAGCTTAGGGCAGGGGCCTGGAAACACCATATATTTT | CASSLGQGPGNTIYF
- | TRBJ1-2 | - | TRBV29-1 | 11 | TGCAGCGTTGAAGCAGGTCATGGCTACACCTTC | CSVEAGHGYTF
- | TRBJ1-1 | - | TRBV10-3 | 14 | TGTGCCATCAGTGAGGGGGCTTCTGACACTGAAGCTTTCTTT | CAISEGASDTEAFF
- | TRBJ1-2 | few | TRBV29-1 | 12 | TGCAGCGTTGGAGTCGGGGACTATGGCTACACCTTC | CSVGVGDYGYTF
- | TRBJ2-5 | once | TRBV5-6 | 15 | TGTGCCAGCAGCTTGGACACCCTCCTCCAAGAGACCCAGTACTTC | CASSLDTLLQETQYF